The clone carrying this TCR beta chain was recorded at least ten times. The target antigen is unknown. In making diagnoses, clinical symptoms, serum thyroxine and TRAb, thyroid ultrasound and orbital computed tomography were all used. This entry belongs to a study of T cells in Graves' hyperthyroidism and ophthalmopathy. Study-level findings and limits: The model foresaw ophthalmopathy a median around 6 months prior to onset. Most expanded thyroid clonotypes above 0.001 recurred in blood.

Deletions cut 6 bases from V and 6 bases from J, with 18 bases between. The CDR3 sequence is 15 residues long. Germline V lookup: CDR1 LGHNT, CDR2 FRNRAP. Researchers took RNA transcripts and amplified the TCR beta CDR3 regions from them. First-round RT-PCR with HTBI primers amplified the TCR CDR3 region. TCRdb independently ran MiXCR on the multiplex PCR reads; one entry per CDR3 protein. The sample carries 480,000 or so distinct CDR3 sequences, approximately 15% recorded once. This TCR derives from a woman between 18 and 30 years old with Graves' hyperthyroidism. This chain connects TRBV12-5 to TRBJ2-4; the D gene is possibly TRBD2 (6 bases). The sequencing sample was made of blood. CDR3 residues: CASGDLTAGGNIQYF. CDR3 DNA: TGTGCTAGTGGAGACTTGACAGCGGGTGGAAACATTCAGTACTTC. Complete variable domain (other parts from reference TRBV12-5 and TRBJ2-4): DARVTQTPRHKVTEMGQEVTMRCQPILGHNTVFWYRQTMMQGLELLAYFRNRAPLDDSGMPKDRFSAEMPDATLATLKIQPSEPRDSAVYFCASGDLTAGGNIQYFGAGTRLSVL.